This T cell receptor beta chain was captured in a study of early T cells in non-severe SARS-CoV-2 infection (TCRdb year 2021). Regarding the study in general: Because TCR sequencing was done on bulk RNA from unsorted whole blood, the alpha and beta chains could not be paired. The full study reports these points: VDJdb matching was skewed toward anti-spike CD8 responses, so virus-specific expansions were likely underestimated and private and CD4 specificities were missed.

Set within a cohort of healthcare workers in London, UK, this nested case-control study involved weekly PCR testing of nasopharyngeal swabs along with blood sampling. Between 23 and 31 March 2020, the week of the UK lockdown, healthcare workers were enrolled and then followed up weekly for as long as 16 weeks. About this clonotype itself: Its target antigen remains unknown. No qualities accompany the bases; no much larger clone lies one base away.

The method behind the library was 5' RACE. TCRdb records NextSeq 500 as the sequencer. To correct for sequencing error and PCR bias, the TCR library protocol tagged individual cDNA molecules with unique molecular identifiers. Sequencing covered both TCR alpha and beta chains, and within each sample the abundances of alpha and beta sequences were tightly co-correlated. On the study's bioinformatics: V gene, J gene and CDR3 annotation of TCR sequences was performed with Decombinator V4. TCRs were defined as expanded if a significant change between any two time points was detected under a Poisson model with p below 0.0001. TCR abundances were normalised to the total number of TCRs sequenced per sample and expressed as counts per million. TRAV1-2 paired with TRAJ12, TRAJ20 or TRAJ33 defined MAIT TCRs, while TRAV10 paired with TRAJ18 defined iNKT TCRs. A search of VDJdb, accessed on 1 November 2021, was run for TCRs annotated to CMV, EBV and SARS-CoV-2, with TCRs annotated for multiple antigens excluded. Clones were called with MiXCR by TCRdb after fastp trimmed the public reads at Q25, and only in-frame beta chains were retained. Identical CDR3 protein sequences are pooled into one entry, listed with their most common genes and DNA. TCRdb, rather than the study authors, made the V and J calls. The sample table holds 59,000 or so distinct CDR3 sequences, of which around 12% were seen once. Approximately 1.3% of the sample comes from the top ten.

Trimming takes 6 bases off V and 0 bases off J; junction bases not matched to a gene: 4. From the cysteine up to the phenylalanine, the CDR3 has a length of 15 residues. This entry keeps only the CDR3 DNA: 45 bases, framed from base 1. CDR1 and CDR2 are drawn from the germline V gene (reference sequence): MNHEY, SMNVEV. The input for sequencing was whole blood, taken at baseline. The sequence joins TRBV27 to TRBJ2-1, with 8 bases in between that match TRBD2. This TCR was recovered from an adult who was a healthcare worker with PCR-confirmed SARS-CoV-2 infection or an uninfected control (not recorded which). Read as DNA, the sequence is TGTGCCAGCAGAGGAAGCGGGGGCTCCTACAATGAGCAGTTCTTC. This is translated as CASRGSGGSYNEQFF.